The rows below give T cell receptor beta chains drawn from one sample of a study of cytomegalovirus exposure and HLA in healthy donors. The repertoire was sequenced with immunoSEQ multiplex PCR; TCRdb's copy has only in-frame clones and lacks some. The sample carries more than 95,000 clones, roughly 80% recorded once. Sequencing was performed on PBMCs. These receptors were obtained from a man between 18 and 29 years old in good health and CMV-seronegative. Both conserved end residues are part of each CDR3. A D gene is named only where the DNA matches it firmly. Clone size is stated in some rows and not others, as once, few, many or a class when expanded.

clone_size	v_call	j_call	d_call	cdr3_length	cdr3_nt	cdr3_aa
-	TRBV5-1	TRBJ1-1	-	14	TGCGCCAGCAGCTTGGGACATAGGGGGACTGAAGCTTTCTTT	CASSLGHRGTEAFF
-	TRBV5-6	TRBJ1-2	-	14	TGTGCCAGCAGCTTTAACAGGGAAGTCTATGGCTACACCTTC	CASSFNREVYGYTF
-	TRBV11-2	TRBJ1-2	TRBD1	12	TGTGCCAGCAGAGGGACAGGGCATGGCTACACCTTC	CASRGTGHGYTF
-	TRBV19	TRBJ1-3	-	13	TGTGCCAGTAGTATTAATACTGGAAACACCATATATTTT	CASSINTGNTIYF
-	TRBV7-3	TRBJ2-2	TRBD2	16	TGTGCCAGCAGCTCGACTAGCGGGGGGCGCACCGGGGAGCTGTTTTTT	CASSSTSGGRTGELFF
-	TRBV2	TRBJ2-7	-	12	TGTGCCAGCAAGATCACCACCTACGAGCAGTACTTC	CASKITTYEQYF
-	TRBV4-3	TRBJ1-1	-	14	TGCGCCAGCCGGCCCCAGGGGCAGAACACTGAAGCTTTCTTT	CASRPQGQNTEAFF
-	TRBV7-2	TRBJ2-5	-	14	TGTGCCAGCAGCCCCCCCGGGGTCCGGGAGACCCAGTACTTC	CASSPPGVRETQYF
-	TRBV7-3	TRBJ1-2	TRBD1	15	TGTGCCAGCGGCGGGGGGACAGGGGGCTTGGGTGGCTACACCTTC	CASGGGTGGLGGYTF
-	TRBV11-2	TRBJ2-3	TRBD2	16	TGTGCCAGCAGCTTTATTACTAGCGGGTGGTCAGATACGCAGTATTTT	CASSFITSGWSDTQYF
-	TRBV7-2	TRBJ2-7	-	14	TGTGCCAGCAGCAGCAGACAGGACTCCTACGAGCAGTACTTC	CASSSRQDSYEQYF
-	TRBV9	TRBJ2-2	-	15	TGTGCCAGCAGCGTAGCTCTGGGACTTCCGGGGCAGCTGTTTTTT	CASSVALGLPGQLFF
-	TRBV5-1	TRBJ2-2	TRBD2	17	TGCGCCAGCAGCTTAGGTAGCGGGGGGTCGAACACCGGGGAGCTGTTTTTT	CASSLGSGGSNTGELFF
-	TRBV2	TRBJ2-3	TRBD2	15	TGTGCCAGCGGCCAGACTAGCGGGGGCACAGATACGCAGTATTTT	CASGQTSGGTDTQYF
-	TRBV6-5	TRBJ2-2	TRBD2	14	TGTGCCAGCGGGGGGGTGAAGGACACCGGGGAGCTGTTTTTT	CASGGVKDTGELFF
-	TRBV6-5	TRBJ1-1	-	16	TGTGCCAGCAGTTACTCAGGGGCCGGGTCGCACACTGAAGCTTTCTTT	CASSYSGAGSHTEAFF
-	TRBV7-6	TRBJ1-4	-	15	TGTGCCAGCGGAGCATCCGGGACACAGAATGAAAAACTGTTTTTT	CASGASGTQNEKLFF
-	TRBV9	TRBJ2-7	TRBD1	14	TGTGCCAGCAGCCCCCCCGGGACAGGGTACGAGCAGTACTTC	CASSPPGTGYEQYF
-	TRBV19	TRBJ1-2	-	14	TGTGCCAGTAGTATGGACAGAATTAACTATGGCTACACCTTC	CASSMDRINYGYTF
-	TRBV19	TRBJ2-5	-	15	TGTGCCAGTAGTATAAGCCGGGTAACCCAAGAGACCCAGTACTTC	CASSISRVTQETQYF
-	TRBV6-5	TRBJ2-2	TRBD2	13	TGTGCCGCCAGGCGGGGGTTGGCCGGGGAGCTGTTTTTT	CAARRGLAGELFF
-	TRBV7-9	TRBJ2-7	-	14	TGTTCCAGCAGCTTAGGGGGGGGGCCCTACGAGCAGTACTTC	CSSSLGGGPYEQYF
-	TRBV6-6	TRBJ1-2	-	15	TGTGCCAGCAGTTACTCAGGGACAACTTTCTATGGCTACACCTTC	CASSYSGTTFYGYTF
-	TRBV19	TRBJ1-4	-	13	TGTGCCAGTTGTCGCAGAACTAATGAAAAACTGTTTTTT	CASCRRTNEKLFF
few	TRBV7-6	TRBJ2-3	-	15	TGTGCCAGCAGCTTATCTGGGGCCGGGACAGATACGCAGTATTTT	CASSLSGAGTDTQYF
-	TRBV16	TRBJ1-6	TRBD1	13	TGTGCCAGCAGGGGACAGGGCCGATCACCCCTCCACTTT	CASRGQGRSPLHF
-	TRBV9	TRBJ2-2	TRBD1	17	TGTGCCAGCAGCGTAGCGGGACAGGGCCCGAACACCGGGGAGCTGTTTTTT	CASSVAGQGPNTGELFF
few	TRBV4-3	TRBJ2-3	-	15	TGCGCCAGCAGCCATTGGACAGCGGACACAGATACGCAGTATTTT	CASSHWTADTDTQYF
-	TRBV4-1	TRBJ1-2	-	17	TGCGCCAGCAGCCTGACCCCGGCGGAAGGGGCGGACTATGGCTACACCTTC	CASSLTPAEGADYGYTF
-	TRBV7-8	TRBJ1-5	TRBD1	15	TGTGCCAGCAGCTTAGGTCAGGGGGCCAATCAGCCCCAGCATTTT	CASSLGQGANQPQHF
-	TRBV2	TRBJ2-1	-	14	TGTGCCAGCAAGAGGGCGAGCTCCTACAATGAGCAGTTCTTC	CASKRASSYNEQFF
-	TRBV7-9	TRBJ2-1	TRBD2	18	TGTGCCAGCAGCCCGGGACTAGCGGGGGGTCCATCCTACAATGAGCAGTTCTTC	CASSPGLAGGPSYNEQFF
-	TRBV18	TRBJ2-5	-	17	TGTGCCAGCTCACCACCGACTAAGCGTAGATTCCAAGAGACCCAGTACTTC	CASSPPTKRRFQETQYF
-	TRBV7-2	TRBJ2-1	TRBD2	18	TGTGCCAGCAGCTCACTAGCGGGACTAGCGGGGGGTCACAATGAGCAGTTCTTC	CASSSLAGLAGGHNEQFF
-	TRBV5-6	TRBJ1-2	-	14	TGTGCCAGCGAAGGACGGGCCAGGGGCTATGGCTACACCTTC	CASEGRARGYGYTF
-	TRBV15	TRBJ1-1	-	16	TGTGCCACCAGCGCCCGCAAAGGGGGGGTGAACACTGAAGCTTTCTTT	CATSARKGGVNTEAFF
-	TRBV19	TRBJ2-1	TRBD2	15	TGTGCCAGTAGTCGGGAGGGGGGGCCCGTGAACGAGCAGTTCTTC	CASSREGGPVNEQFF
-	TRBV9	TRBJ1-5	TRBD1	14	TGTGCCAGCAGCCCGGGACAGGGGGCTCAGCCCCAGCATTTT	CASSPGQGAQPQHF
-	TRBV25-1	TRBJ2-7	TRBD1	15	TGTGCCAGCAGTGAAGGTGCGGGGACAGGCTACGAGCAGTACTTC	CASSEGAGTGYEQYF
-	TRBV18	TRBJ2-7	TRBD2	13	TGTGCCAGCTCACCGAGCGGGACCTACGAGCAGTACTTC	CASSPSGTYEQYF
few	TRBV10-3	TRBJ2-5	-	14	TGTGCCATCAGTGACAGGGTTCAAGGAGAGACCCAGTACTTC	CAISDRVQGETQYF
-	TRBV6-1	TRBJ2-1	TRBD1	16	TGTGCCAGCAGTGGACTACAGGGGGCCCACTACAATGAGCAGTTCTTC	CASSGLQGAHYNEQFF